The clone carrying this T cell receptor (beta chain) was observed a few times. Each cDNA molecule carried a unique molecular identifier. TCRdb reprocessed the 5' RACE reads via MiXCR and lists one record per CDR3 protein. The sample includes 85,000 to 120,000 distinct CDR3 sequences, approximately 14% of them seen just once. The data were taken from a study of early T cells in non-severe SARS-CoV-2 infection. Across the whole study: Sequencing of bulk RNA from unsorted whole blood was done, without chain pairing.

The J segment lost 2 bases and the V segment lost 5 bases, leaving 10 bases of the junction unmatched. CDR1 and CDR2 from the germline V gene are MDHEN and SYDVKM. CDR3 length equals 17 residues. The chain recombines TRBV28 with TRBJ2-1, with 9 bases identical to TRBD1. The source is an adult who was a healthcare worker with PCR-confirmed SARS-CoV-2 infection or an uninfected control (not recorded which). Sequences were obtained from whole blood. CDR3 in amino acids: CASSPWAGTGTYNEQFF. In DNA form, the CDR3 reads TGTGCCAGCAGTCCCTGGGCCGGGACAGGGACCTACAATGAGCAGTTCTTC.